A single count supports the clone carrying this T cell receptor beta chain. The authors' processing: Amplification of reference gene primers was used by the study to estimate nucleated cell counts. The assay was immunoSEQ multiplex PCR, and TCRdb's table has in-frame clones only and misses some. Clone size and V and J calls were adopted from that table, with D and trimming inferred from the DNA. This sample has 95,000 to 150,000 clones; around 80% occur once, and the top ten carry under 6%. The CDR3 is 15 amino acids. V lost 1 base and J lost 5; bases outside the gene matches: 0. CDR1 SEHNR and CDR2 FQNEAQ come from the germline V gene (reference sequence). This sample was included in a study of blood T cell repertoires in COVID-19. Background on the study: Acute and convalescent COVID-19 specimens originated in the United States, Italy and Spain. The analysed material was cDNA or gDNA that came from T cells, B-cell-depleted T cells, or PBMCs.

V and J are TRBV7-9 and TRBJ1-4, with 11 bases aligning to TRBD1. This clonotype originated in an older man with active or convalescent COVID-19. The sample was peripheral blood. The DNA for the CDR3 is TGTGCCAGCAGCTTAGGGACAGGGGGCAATGAAAAACTGTTTTTT. Protein sequence: CASSLGTGGNEKLFF.